These 2 T cell receptor beta chains came from one sample sequenced in a study of multiple sclerosis patients with progressive multifocal leukoencephalopathy. Sequencing was performed with immunoSEQ multiplex PCR; in TCRdb, only in-frame clones are kept and a portion is missing. The table has tens of thousands of clones, approximately 85% seen once. As to time point: time of PML onset. The sequencing here drew on PBMCs, taken from a patient treated with natalizumab. The receptors derive from a woman aged 25 to 45 with progressive multifocal leukoencephalopathy.

The gene calls are TRBV28 and TRBJ2-3; 12 positions match TRBD2. From germline, CDR1 is MDHEN and CDR2 SYDVKM. The junction had 9 bases not matched to a gene; V was cut back by 5 bases and J by 9 bases. The CDR3 is made up of 15 amino acids. The CDR3 sequence: CASSLASGGAWTQYF. CDR3 DNA sequence: TGTGCCAGCAGTCTGGCTAGCGGGGGGGCCTGGACGCAGTATTTT.

This clone has more than one count but fewer than ten. The gene calls are TRBV7-9 and TRBJ2-6; TRBD1 is a possible D gene (5 bases). The germline V gene has CDR1 SEHNR and CDR2 FQNEAQ (reference sequence). The CDR3 contains 18 residues. The V and J ends lost 5 bases and 0 bases respectively, with 17 bases between them. CDR3 sequence (DNA): TGTGCCAGCAGCCGTTCGTCCAGGGCGGCCTCTGGGGCCAACGTCCTGACTTTC. Translating gives CASSRSSRAASGANVLTF.